This TCR beta chain stems from a study of human T cells and chemical hapten exposure. Study summary: Read at 6 days, the patch tests placed 0.01% DPC on the upper back. Patients, a majority of them female, were diagnosed with alopecia areata, totalis or universalis. The study's findings and limits: The study found expanded TCRs formed significantly more large CDR3 similarity clusters than controls.

This clonotype was found a few times. The target antigen is unknown. The V and J ends lost 0 bases and 3 bases respectively, with 9 bases between them. The CDR3 runs 15 residues. Germline CDR1 LGHDT, CDR2 YNNKEL (reference sequence). Time point noted: patch test 3, about 24 weeks after DPC sensitization. Treatment defined: therapeutic diphenylcyclopropenone sensitization with weekly scalp DPC. Those who donated were patients with alopecia, 18 to 70 years of age, and suitable for DPC. TCRdb independently ran MiXCR on the RACE reads; one entry per CDR3 protein. The sample holds tens of thousands of distinct CDR3 sequences, approximately 9.9% seen once.

This specimen consisted of whole blood, obtained in connection with sensitization to the hapten diphenylcyclopropenone (DPC). J is TRBJ1-5 and V is TRBV3-1; D remains ambiguous. This receptor was obtained from a woman aged 40 to 49 with alopecia areata. Some clones in this sample may be carry-over from other donors' samples. As DNA, the CDR3 is TGTGCCAGCAGCCAAGATACGGCAGTCAATCAGCCCCAGCATTTT. Protein sequence: CASSQDTAVNQPQHF.